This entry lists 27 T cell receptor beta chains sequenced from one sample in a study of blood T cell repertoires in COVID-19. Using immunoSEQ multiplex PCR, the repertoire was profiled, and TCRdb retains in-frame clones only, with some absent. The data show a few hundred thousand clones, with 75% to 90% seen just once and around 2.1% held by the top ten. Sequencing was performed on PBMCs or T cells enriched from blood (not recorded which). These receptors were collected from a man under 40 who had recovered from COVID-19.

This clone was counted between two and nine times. The CDR3 reads CASSLSGTGLPTEAFF. The CDR3 DNA reads TGTGCCAGCAGCTTAAGCGGTACAGGGCTTCCCACTGAAGCTTTCTTT. The J gene is TRBJ1-1, the V gene TRBV7-3, with D possibly matching TRBD1 (6 bases). Germline V CDR1 and CDR2: SGHTA, FQGTGA. This CDR3 is 16 amino acids long. Trimming stripped 1 base from V and 4 bases from J, with 16 bases between.

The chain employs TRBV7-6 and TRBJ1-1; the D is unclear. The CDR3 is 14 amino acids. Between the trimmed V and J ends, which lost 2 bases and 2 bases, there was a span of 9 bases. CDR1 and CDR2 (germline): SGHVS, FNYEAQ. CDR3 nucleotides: TGTGCCAGCAGCTTAATCGTCAGTAACACTGAAGCTTTCTTT. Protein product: CASSLIVSNTEAFF. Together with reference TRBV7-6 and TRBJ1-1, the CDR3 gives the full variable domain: GAGVSQSPRYKVTKRGQDVALRCDPISGHVSLYWYRQALGQGPEFLTYFNYEAQQDKSGLPNDRFSAERPEGSISTLTIQRTEQRDSAMYRCASSLIVSNTEAFFGQGTRLTVV.

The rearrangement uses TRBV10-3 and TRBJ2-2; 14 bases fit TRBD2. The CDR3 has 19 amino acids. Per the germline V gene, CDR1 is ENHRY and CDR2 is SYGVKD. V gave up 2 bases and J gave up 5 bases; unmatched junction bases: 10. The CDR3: CAISEGKQRTSGGTGELFF. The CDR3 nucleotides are TGTGCCATCAGTGAGGGGAAACAACGGACTAGCGGGGGGACCGGGGAGCTGTTTTTT.

In DNA, the CDR3 is TGTGCCAGCAGCTTAGGGAACAACAGGGCCACTGAAGCTTTCTTT. Translation gives CASSLGNNRATEAFF. The gene calls are TRBV7-2 and TRBJ1-1, with D possibly being TRBD1 (6 bases). Trimming stripped 1 base from V and 4 bases from J, with 13 bases between. The germline V gene encodes CDR1 SGHTA and CDR2 FQGNSA. The CDR3 is made up of 15 amino acids.

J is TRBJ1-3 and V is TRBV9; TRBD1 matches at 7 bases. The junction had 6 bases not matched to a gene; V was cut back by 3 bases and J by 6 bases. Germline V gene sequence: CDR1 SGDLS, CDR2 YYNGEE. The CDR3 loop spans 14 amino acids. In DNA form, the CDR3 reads TGTGCCAGCAGCGGGAGGGGGCTGAAAAACACCATATATTTT. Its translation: CASSGRGLKNTIYF.

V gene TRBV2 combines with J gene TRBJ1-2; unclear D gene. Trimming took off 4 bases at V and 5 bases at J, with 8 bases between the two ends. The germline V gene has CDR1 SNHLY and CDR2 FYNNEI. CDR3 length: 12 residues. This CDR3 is CASSAGIYGYTF. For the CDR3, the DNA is TGTGCCAGCAGTGCGGGGATTTATGGCTACACCTTC.

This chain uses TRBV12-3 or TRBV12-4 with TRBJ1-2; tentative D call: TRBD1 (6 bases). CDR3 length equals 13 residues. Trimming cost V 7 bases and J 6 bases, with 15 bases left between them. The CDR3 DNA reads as TGTGCCAGCATCCGGGGGGCGCAGGATGGCTACACCTTC. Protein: CASIRGAQDGYTF.

DNA of the CDR3: TGTGCCACCAGTGATTTGTCCGGCGGGCCGGGGACCGGGGAGCTGTTTTTT. Amino acids: CATSDLSGGPGTGELFF. The chain recombines TRBV24-1 with TRBJ2-2, with a possible D match to TRBD2 (5 bases). The V end lost 0 bases, the J end lost 5 bases, and 15 bases lay between the germline ends. The CDR3 has 17 amino acids. In germline, CDR1 is KGHDR, CDR2 SFDVKD.

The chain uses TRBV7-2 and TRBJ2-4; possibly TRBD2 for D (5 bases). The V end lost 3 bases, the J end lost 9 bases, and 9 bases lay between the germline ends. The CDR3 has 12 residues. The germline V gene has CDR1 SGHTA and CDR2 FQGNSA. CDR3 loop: CASSLEVGIQYF. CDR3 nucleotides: TGTGCCAGCAGCTTGGAGGTGGGCATTCAGTACTTC. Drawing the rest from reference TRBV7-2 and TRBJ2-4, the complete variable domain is GAGVSQSPSNKVTEKGKDVELRCDPISGHTALYWYRQSLGQGLEFLIYFQGNSAPDKSGLPSDRFSAERTGGSVSTLTIQRTQQEDSAVYLCASSLEVGIQYFGAGTRLSVL.

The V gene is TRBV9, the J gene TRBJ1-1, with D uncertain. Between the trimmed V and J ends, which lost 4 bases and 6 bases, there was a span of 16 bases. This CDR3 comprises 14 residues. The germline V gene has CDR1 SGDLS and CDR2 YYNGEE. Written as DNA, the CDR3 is TGTGCCAGCAGCACGCGACCAGGTTATTCTGAAGCTTTCTTT. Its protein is CASSTRPGYSEAFF.

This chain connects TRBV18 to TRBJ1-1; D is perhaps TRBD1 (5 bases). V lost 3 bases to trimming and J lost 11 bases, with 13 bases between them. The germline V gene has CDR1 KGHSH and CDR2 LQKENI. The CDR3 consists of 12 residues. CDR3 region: CASSPRDARAFF. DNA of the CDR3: TGTGCCAGCTCACCGCGGGACGCTCGGGCTTTCTTT.

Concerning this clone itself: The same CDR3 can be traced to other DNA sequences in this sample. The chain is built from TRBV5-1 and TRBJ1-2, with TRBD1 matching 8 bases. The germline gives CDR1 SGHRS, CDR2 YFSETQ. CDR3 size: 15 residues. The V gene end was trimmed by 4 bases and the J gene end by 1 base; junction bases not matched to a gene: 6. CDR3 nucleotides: TGCGCCAGCAGCCCCGGACAGGGACGTAACTATGGCTACACCTTC. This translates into CASSPGQGRNYGYTF. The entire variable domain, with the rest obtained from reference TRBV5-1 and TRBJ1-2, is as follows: KAGVTQTPRYLIKTRGQQVTLSCSPISGHRSVSWYQQTPGQGLQFLFEYFSETQRNKGNFPGRFSGRQFSNSRSEMNVSTLELGDSALYLCASSPGQGRNYGYTFGSGTRLTVV.

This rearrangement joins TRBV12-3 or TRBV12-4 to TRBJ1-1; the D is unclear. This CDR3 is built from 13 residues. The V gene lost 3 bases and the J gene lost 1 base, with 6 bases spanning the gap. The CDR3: CASSLERNTEAFF. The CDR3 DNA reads TGTGCCAGCAGTTTGGAGCGGAACACTGAAGCTTTCTTT.

This CDR3 reads CASSQGQATNEKLFF. CDR3 nucleotide sequence: TGCGCCAGCAGCCAAGGGCAGGCAACTAATGAAAAACTGTTTTTT. The rearrangement links TRBV4-3 to TRBJ1-4; no reliable D call. CDR3 length: 15 amino acids. Trimming cost V 1 base and J 0 bases, with 6 bases left between them. Germline-derived CDR1 and CDR2 are LGHNA and YSLEER.

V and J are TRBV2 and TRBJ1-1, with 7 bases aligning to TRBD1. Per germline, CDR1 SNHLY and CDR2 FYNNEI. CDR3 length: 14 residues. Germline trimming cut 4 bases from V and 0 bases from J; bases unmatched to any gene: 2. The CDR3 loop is CASSAGQMNTEAFF. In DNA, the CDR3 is TGTGCCAGCAGTGCGGGACAGATGAACACTGAAGCTTTCTTT.

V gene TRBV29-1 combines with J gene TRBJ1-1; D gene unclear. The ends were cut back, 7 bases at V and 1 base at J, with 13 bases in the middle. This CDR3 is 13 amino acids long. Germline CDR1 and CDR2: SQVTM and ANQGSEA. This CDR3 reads CSESRPGNTEAFF. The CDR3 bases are TGCAGCGAGTCGAGACCGGGGAACACTGAAGCTTTCTTT. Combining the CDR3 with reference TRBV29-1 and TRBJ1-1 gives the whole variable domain SAVISQKPSRDICQRGTSLTIQCQVDSQVTMMFWYRQQPGQSLTLIATANQGSEATYESGFVIDKFPISRPNLTFSTLTVSNMSPEDSSIYLCSESRPGNTEAFFGQGTRLTVV.

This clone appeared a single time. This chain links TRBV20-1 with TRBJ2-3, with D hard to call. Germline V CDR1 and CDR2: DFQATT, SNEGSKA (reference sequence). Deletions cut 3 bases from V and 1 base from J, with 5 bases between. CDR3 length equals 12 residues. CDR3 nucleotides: TGCAGTGCTAGTCTAGGCACAGATACGCAGTATTTT. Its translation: CSASLGTDTQYF.

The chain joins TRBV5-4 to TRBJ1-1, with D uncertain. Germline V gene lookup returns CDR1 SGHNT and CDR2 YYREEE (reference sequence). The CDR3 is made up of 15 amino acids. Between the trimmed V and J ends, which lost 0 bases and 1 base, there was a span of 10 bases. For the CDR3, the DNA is TGTGCCAGCAGCTTGGATCTGGCCTCGAACACTGAAGCTTTCTTT. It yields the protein CASSLDLASNTEAFF.

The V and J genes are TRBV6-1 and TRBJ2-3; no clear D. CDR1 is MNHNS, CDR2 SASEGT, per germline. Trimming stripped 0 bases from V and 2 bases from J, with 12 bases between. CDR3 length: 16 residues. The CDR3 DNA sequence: TGTGCCAGCAGTGAAGCGAGGTTCCGGGTCACAGATACGCAGTATTTT. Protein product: CASSEARFRVTDTQYF.

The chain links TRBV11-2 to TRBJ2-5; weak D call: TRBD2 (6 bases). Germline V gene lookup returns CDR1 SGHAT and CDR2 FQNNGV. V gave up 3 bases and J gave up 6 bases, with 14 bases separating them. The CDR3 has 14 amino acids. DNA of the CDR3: TGTGCCAGCAGCTTTAGGGCGCGGGGAAAGACCCAGTACTTC. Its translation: CASSFRARGKTQYF. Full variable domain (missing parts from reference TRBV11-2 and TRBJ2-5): EAGVAQSPRYKIIEKRQSVAFWCNPISGHATLYWYQQILGQGPKLLIQFQNNGVVDDSQLPKDRFSAERLKGVDSTLKIQPAKLEDSAVYLCASSFRARGKTQYFGPGTRLLVL.

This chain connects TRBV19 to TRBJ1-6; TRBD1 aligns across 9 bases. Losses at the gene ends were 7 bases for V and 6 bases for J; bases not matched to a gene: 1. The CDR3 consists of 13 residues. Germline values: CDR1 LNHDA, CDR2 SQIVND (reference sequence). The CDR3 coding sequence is TGTGCCAGTATGGACAGGGGTAATTCACCCCTCCACTTT. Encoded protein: CASMDRGNSPLHF.

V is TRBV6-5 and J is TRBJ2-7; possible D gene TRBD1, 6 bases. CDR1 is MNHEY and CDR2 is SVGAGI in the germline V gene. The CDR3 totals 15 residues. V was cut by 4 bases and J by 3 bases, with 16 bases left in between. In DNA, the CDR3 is TGTGCCAGCAGTTTGCGGACAGCTGATATCTACGAGCAGTACTTC. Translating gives CASSLRTADIYEQYF.

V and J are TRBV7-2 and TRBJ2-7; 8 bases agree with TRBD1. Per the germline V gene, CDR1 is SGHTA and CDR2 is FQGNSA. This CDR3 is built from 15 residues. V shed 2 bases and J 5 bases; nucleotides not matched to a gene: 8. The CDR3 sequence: CASSLHQGAYDEQYF. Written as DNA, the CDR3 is TGTGCCAGCAGCTTACACCAGGGGGCTTACGACGAGCAGTACTTC.

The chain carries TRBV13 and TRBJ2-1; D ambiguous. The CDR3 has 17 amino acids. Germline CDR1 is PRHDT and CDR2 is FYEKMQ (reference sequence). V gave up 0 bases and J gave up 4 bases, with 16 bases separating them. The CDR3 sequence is CASSLGLETGLYNEQFF. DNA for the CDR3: TGTGCCAGCAGCTTAGGCCTTGAGACTGGCTTATACAATGAGCAGTTCTTC.

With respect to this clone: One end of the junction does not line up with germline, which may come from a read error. CDR3 nucleotides: TGCGCCAGCAGTTTGGGACAGGGTGTAATGAACACTGAAGCTTTCTTT. Translated: CASSLGQGVMNTEAFF. This chain links TRBV5-1 with TRBJ1-1; 9 nucleotides match TRBD1. Germline V lookup: CDR1 SGHRS, CDR2 YFSETQ. CDR3 length equals 16 residues. The full variable domain, its missing parts supplied by reference TRBV5-1 and TRBJ1-1, is KAGVTQTPRYLIKTRGQQVTLSCSPISGHRSVSWYQQTPGQGLQFLFEYFSETQRNKGNFPGRFSGRQFSNSRSEMNVSTLELGDSALYLCASSLGQGVMNTEAFFGQGTRLTVV.

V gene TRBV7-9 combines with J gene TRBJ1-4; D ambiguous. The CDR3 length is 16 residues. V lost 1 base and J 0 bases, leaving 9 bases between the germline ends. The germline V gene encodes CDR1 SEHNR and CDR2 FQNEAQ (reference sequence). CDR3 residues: CASSLGEGPTNEKLFF. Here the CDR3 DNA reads TGTGCCAGCAGCTTAGGGGAGGGCCCAACTAATGAAAAACTGTTTTTT.

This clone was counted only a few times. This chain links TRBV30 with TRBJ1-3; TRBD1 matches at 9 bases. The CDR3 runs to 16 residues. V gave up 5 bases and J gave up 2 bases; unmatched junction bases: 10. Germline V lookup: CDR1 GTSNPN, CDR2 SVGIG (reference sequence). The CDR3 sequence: CAWRRDRVIAGNTIYF. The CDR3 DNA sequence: TGTGCCTGGCGGAGGGACAGGGTAATTGCTGGAAACACCATATATTTT. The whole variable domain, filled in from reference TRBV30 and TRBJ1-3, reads SQTIHQWPATLVQPVGSPLSLECTVEGTSNPNLYWYRQAAGRGLQLLFYSVGIGQISSEVPQNLSASRPQDRQFILSSKKLLLSDSGFYLCAWRRDRVIAGNTIYFGEGSWLTVV.